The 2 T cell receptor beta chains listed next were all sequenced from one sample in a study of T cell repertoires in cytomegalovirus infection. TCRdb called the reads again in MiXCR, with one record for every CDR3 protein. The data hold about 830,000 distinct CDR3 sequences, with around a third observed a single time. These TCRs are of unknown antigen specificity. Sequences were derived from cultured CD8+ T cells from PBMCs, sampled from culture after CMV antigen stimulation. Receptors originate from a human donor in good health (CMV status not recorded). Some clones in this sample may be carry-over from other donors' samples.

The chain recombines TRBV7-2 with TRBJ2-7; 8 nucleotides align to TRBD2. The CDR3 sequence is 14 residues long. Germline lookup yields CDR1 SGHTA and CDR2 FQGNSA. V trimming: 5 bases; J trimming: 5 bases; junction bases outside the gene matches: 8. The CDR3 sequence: CASSVTGGPDEQYV. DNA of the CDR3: TGTGCCAGCAGCGTGACGGGGGGGCCCGACGAGCAGTACGTC.

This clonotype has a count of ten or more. CDR3 sequence: CASSLGGQTQYF. The CDR3 DNA reads as TGTGCCAGCAGCTTGGGGGGCCAGACCCAGTACTTC. V usage is TRBV7-9 and J usage is TRBJ2-5; D might be TRBD1 or TRBD2, each matching 6 bases. V dropped 3 bases and J dropped 6 bases, with 8 bases sitting between them. The CDR3 covers 12 residues. From germline, CDR1 is SEHNR and CDR2 FQNEAQ (reference sequence).